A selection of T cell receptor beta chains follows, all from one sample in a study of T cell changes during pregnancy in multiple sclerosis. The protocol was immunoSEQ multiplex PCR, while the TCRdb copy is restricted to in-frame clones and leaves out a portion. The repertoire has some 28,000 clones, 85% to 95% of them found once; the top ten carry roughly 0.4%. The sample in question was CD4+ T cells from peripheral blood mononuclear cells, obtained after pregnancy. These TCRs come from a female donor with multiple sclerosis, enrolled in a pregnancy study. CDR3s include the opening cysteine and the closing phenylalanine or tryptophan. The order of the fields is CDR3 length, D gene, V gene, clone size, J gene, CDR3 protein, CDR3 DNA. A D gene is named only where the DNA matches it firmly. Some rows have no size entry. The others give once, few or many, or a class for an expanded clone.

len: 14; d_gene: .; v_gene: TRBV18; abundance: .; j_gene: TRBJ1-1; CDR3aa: CASSYGRARTEAFF; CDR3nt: TGTGCCAGCTCCTACGGCAGGGCAAGGACTGAAGCTTTCTTT
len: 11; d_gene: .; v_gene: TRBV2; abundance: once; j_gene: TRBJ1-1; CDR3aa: CASSYHTEAFF; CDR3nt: TGTGCCAGCAGCTATCACACTGAAGCTTTCTTT
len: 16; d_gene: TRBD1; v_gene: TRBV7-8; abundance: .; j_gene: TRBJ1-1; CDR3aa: CASSPKRDRGRTEAFF; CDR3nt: TGTGCCAGCAGCCCGAAGAGGGACAGGGGGCGCACTGAAGCTTTCTTT
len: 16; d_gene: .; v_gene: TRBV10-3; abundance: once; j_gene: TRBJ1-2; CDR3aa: CAIRDIPGLQNYGYTF; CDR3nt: TGTGCCATCAGAGACATCCCGGGACTCCAGAACTATGGCTACACCTTC
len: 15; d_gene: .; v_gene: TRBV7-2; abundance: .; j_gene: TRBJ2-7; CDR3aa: CASSLNHALGYEQYF; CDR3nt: TGTGCCAGCAGCTTAAATCACGCTCTCGGCTACGAGCAGTACTTC
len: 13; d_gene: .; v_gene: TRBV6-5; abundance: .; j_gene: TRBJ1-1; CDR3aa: CASSYGTNTEAFF; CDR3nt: TGTGCCAGCAGTTACGGCACGAACACTGAAGCTTTCTTT
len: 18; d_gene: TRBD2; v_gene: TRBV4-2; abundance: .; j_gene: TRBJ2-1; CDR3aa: CASSHTSGLPGPYNEQFF; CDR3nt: TGTGCCAGCAGCCACACTAGCGGGCTGCCGGGACCTTACAATGAGCAGTTCTTC
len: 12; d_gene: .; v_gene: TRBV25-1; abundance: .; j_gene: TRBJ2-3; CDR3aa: CASSERGDTQYF; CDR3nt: TGTGCCAGCAGTGAAAGAGGAGATACGCAGTATTTT
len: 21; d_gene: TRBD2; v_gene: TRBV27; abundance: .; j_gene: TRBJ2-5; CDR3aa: CASSSIGRGTSGRGTQETQYF; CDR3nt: TGTGCCAGCAGTTCTATCGGCCGGGGGACTAGCGGAAGGGGGACCCAAGAGACCCAGTACTTC
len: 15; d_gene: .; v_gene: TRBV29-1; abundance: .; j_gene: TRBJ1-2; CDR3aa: CSVEAHQRGDYGYTF; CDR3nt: TGCAGCGTTGAAGCACATCAGAGAGGCGACTATGGCTACACCTTC